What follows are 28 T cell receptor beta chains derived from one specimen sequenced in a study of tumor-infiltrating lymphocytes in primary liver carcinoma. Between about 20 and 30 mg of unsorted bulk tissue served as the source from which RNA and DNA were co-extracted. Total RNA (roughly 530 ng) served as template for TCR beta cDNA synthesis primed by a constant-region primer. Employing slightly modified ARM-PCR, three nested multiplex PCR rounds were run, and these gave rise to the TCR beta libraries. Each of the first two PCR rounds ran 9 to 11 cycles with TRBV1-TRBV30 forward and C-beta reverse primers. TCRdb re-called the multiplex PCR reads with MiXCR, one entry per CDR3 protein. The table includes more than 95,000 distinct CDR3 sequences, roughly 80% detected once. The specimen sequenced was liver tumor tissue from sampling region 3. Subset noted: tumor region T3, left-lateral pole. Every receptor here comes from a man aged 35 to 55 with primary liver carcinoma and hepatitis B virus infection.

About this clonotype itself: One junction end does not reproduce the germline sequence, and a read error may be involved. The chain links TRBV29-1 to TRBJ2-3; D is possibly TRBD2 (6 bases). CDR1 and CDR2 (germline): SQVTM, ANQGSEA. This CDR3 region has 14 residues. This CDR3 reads CSVSGRWASDTQYF. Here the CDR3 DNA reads TGCAGCGTTTCCGGGAGATGGGCGTCAGATACCCAGTATTTT.

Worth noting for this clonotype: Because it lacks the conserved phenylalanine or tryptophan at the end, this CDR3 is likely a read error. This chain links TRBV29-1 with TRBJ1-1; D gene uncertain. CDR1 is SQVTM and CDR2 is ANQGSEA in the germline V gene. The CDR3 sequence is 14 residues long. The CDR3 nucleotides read TGCAGCATTGAAGATCGGGGTAGGCTCACTGAAGCTTTCTCT. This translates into CSIEDRGRLTEAFS.

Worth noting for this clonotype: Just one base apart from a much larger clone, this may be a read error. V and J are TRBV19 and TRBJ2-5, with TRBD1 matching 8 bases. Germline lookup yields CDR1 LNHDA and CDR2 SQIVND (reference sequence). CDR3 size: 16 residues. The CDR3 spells CASSTSGTGWVETHYF. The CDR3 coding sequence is TGTGCCAGTAGTACTTCCGGGACAGGCTGGGTAGAGACCCACTACTTC.

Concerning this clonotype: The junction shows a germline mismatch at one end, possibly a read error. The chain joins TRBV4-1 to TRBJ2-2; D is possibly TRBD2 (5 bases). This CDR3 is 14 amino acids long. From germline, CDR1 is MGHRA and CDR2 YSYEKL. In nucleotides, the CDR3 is TGCGCCAGCAGCCAACTATCCCTCTCCGGGGAGCCGTTTTTT. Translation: CASSQLSLSGEPFF.

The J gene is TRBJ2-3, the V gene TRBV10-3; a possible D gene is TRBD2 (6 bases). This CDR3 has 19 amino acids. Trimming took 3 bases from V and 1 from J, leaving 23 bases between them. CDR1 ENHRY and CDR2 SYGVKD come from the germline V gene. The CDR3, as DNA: TGTGCCATCAGTGAAATTGGAATAGTGGGAGGAAGTGGCACAGATACGCAGTATTTT. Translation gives CAISEIGIVGGSGTDTQYF.

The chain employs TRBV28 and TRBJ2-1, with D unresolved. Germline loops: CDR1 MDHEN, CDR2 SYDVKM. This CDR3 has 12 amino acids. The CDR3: CTGSLDRVEQFF. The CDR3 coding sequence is TGTACCGGCAGTTTAGACCGGGTTGAGCAGTTCTTC.

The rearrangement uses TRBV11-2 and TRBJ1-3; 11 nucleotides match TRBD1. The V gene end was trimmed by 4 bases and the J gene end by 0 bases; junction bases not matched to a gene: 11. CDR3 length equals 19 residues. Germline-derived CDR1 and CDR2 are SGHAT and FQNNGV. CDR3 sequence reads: CASSSPGQGGLASGNTIYF. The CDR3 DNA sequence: TGTGCCAGCAGCTCACCGGGACAGGGGGGACTCGCCTCTGGAAACACCATATATTTT.

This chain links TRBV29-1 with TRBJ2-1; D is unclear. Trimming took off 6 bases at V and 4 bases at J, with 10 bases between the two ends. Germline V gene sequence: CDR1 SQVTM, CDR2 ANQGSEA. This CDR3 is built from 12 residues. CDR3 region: CSVPIGYNEQFF. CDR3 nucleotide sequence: TGCAGCGTACCGATAGGGTACAATGAGCAGTTCTTC.

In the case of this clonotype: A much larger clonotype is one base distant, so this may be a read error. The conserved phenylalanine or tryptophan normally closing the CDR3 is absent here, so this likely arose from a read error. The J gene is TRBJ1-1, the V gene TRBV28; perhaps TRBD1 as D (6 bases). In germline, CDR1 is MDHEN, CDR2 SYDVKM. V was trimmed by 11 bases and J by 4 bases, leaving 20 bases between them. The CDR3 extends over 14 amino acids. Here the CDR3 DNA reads TGTGCCGGGAAAAGAACAGGGCTTGGCACTGAAGCTTTCTAT. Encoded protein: CAGKRTGLGTEAFY.

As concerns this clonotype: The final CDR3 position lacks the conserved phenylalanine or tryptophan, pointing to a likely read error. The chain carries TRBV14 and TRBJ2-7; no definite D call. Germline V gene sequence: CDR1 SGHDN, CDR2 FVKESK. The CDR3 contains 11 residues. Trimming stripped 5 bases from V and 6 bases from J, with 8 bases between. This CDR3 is CASSRDCEQYL. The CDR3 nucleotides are TGTGCCAGCAGCAGAGACTGCGAGCAGTACTTA.

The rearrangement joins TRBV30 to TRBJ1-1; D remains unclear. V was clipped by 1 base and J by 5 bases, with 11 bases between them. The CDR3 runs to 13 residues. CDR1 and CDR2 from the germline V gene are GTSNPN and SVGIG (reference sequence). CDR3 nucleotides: TGTGCCTGGAGTGCGGATATTAGGACTGAAGCTTTCTTT. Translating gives CAWSADIRTEAFF. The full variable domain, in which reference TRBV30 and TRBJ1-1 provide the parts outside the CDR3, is SQTIHQWPATLVQPVGSPLSLECTVEGTSNPNLYWYRQAAGRGLQLLFYSVGIGQISSEVPQNLSASRPQDRQFILSSKKLLLSDSGFYLCAWSADIRTEAFFGQGTRLTVV.

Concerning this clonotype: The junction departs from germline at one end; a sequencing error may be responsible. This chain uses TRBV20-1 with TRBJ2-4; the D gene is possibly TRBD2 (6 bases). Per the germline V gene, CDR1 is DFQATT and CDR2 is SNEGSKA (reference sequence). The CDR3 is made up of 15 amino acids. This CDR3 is CSARNPRDYKNIQYF. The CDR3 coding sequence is TGCAGTGCTAGAAATCCGCGGGATTACAAAAACATCCAGTACTTC.

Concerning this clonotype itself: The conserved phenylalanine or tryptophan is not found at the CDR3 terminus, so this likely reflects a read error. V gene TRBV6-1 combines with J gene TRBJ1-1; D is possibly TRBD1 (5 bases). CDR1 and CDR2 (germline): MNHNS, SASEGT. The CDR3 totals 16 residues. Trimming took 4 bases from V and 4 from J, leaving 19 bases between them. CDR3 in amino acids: CASSASRPGRGTEAFS. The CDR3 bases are TGTGCCAGCAGTGCGAGTCGACCGGGACGGGGCACTGAAGCTTTCTCT.

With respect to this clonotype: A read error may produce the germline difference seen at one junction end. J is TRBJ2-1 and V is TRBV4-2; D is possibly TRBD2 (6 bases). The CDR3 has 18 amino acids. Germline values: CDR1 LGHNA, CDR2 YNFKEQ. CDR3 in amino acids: CAISQDLVWEVGYNEQFF. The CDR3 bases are TGTGCCATCAGCCAAGATCTGGTGTGGGAGGTCGGATACAATGAGCAGTTCTTC.

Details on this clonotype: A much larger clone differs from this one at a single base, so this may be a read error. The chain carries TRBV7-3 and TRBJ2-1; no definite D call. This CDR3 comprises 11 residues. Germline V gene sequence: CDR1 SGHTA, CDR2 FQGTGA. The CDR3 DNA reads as TGTGCCAGCAGCATGGGATCGCAGCACTTCTTC. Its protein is CASSMGSQHFF.

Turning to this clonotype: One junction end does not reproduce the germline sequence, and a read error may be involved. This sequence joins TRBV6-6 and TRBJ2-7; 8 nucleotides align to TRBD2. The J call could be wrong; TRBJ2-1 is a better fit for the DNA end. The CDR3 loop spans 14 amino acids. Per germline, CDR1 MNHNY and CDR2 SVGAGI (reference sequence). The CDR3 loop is CASSYVREGYEQFF. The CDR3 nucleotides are TGTGCTAGCAGTTATGTACGGGAGGGTTACGAGCAGTTCTTC.

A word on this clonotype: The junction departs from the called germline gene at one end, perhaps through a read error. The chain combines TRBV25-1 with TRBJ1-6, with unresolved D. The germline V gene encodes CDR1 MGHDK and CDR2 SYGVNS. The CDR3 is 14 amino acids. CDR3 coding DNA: TGTGCCAGCAGTTCCCTACCTCTAAATTCATCCCTCCACTTT. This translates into CASSSLPLNSSLHF.

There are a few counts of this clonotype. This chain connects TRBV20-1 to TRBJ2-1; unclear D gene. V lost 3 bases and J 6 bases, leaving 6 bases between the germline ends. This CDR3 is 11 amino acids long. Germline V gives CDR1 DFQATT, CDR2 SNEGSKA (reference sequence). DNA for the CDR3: TGCAGTGCTAGCCTATCCAATGAGCAGTTCTTC. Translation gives CSASLSNEQFF.

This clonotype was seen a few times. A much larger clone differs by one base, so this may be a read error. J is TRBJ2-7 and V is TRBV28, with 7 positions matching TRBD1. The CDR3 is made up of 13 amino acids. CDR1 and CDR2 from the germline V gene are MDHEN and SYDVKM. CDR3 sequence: CANSPPQGYEQYF. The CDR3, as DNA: TGTGCCAACAGTCCACCACAGGGGTACGAGCAGTACTTC.

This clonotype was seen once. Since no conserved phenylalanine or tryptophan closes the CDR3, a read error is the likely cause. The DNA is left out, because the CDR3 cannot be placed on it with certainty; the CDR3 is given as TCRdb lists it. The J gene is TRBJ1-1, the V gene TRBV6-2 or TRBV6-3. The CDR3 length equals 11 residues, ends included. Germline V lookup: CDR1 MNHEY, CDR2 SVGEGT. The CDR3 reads CDSSSAGPVFS.

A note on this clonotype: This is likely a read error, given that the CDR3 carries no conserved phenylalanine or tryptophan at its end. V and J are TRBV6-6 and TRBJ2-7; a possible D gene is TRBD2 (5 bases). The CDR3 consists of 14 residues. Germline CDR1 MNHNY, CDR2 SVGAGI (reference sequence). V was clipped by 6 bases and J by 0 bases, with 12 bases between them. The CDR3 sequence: CASRYQEVSYEQYL. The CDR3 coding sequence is TGTGCCAGCAGATACCAGGAGGTCTCCTACGAGCAGTACCTC.

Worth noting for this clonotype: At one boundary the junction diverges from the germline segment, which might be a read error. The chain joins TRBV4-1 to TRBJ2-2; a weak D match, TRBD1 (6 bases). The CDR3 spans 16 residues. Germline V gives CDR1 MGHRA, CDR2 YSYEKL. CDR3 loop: CTSSQEPGATTRELFF. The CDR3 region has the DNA TGCACCAGCAGCCAAGAGCCAGGGGCAACCACCAGGGAGCTGTTTTTT.

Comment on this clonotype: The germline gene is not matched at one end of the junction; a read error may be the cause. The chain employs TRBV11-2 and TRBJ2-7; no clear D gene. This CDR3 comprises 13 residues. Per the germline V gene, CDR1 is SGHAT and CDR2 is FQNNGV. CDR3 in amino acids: CASNFSEGYEEYF. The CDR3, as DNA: TGTGCCAGCAACTTTTCAGAAGGTTACGAGGAGTACTTC. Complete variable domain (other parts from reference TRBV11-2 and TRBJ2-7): EAGVAQSPRYKIIEKRQSVAFWCNPISGHATLYWYQQILGQGPKLLIQFQNNGVVDDSQLPKDRFSAERLKGVDSTLKIQPAKLEDSAVYLCASNFSEGYEEYFGPGTRLTVT.

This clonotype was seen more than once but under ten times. Here the CDR3 reads CASKWRDRETQYF. In DNA, the CDR3 is TGTGCCAGTAAATGGCGGGACCGAGAGACCCAGTACTTC. V and J are TRBV5-6 and TRBJ2-5, with a weak D call TRBD2 (6 bases). The germline V gene has CDR1 SGHDT and CDR2 YYEEEE. The CDR3 contains 13 residues. Trimming left V 8 bases short and J 4 bases short, with 15 bases between. The full variable domain, rest sourced from reference TRBV5-6 and TRBJ2-5, is DAGVTQSPTHLIKTRGQQVTLRCSPKSGHDTVSWYQQALGQGPQFIFQYYEEEERQRGNFPDRFSGHQFPNYSSELNVNALLLGDSALYLCASKWRDRETQYFGPGTRLLVL.

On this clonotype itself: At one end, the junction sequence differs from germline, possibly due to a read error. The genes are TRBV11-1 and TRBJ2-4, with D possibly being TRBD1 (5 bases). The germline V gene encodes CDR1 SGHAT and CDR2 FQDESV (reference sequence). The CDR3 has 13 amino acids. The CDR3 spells CVSSRNQGGIQYF. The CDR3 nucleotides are TGTGTCAGCAGCCGGAACCAGGGTGGCATTCAGTACTTC.

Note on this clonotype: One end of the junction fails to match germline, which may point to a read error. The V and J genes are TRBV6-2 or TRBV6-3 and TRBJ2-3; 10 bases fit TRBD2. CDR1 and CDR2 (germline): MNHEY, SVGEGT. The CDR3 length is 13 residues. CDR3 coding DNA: TGTACCAGCAGATCGGGACTAGCGAATACGCAGTATTTT. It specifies CTSRSGLANTQYF.

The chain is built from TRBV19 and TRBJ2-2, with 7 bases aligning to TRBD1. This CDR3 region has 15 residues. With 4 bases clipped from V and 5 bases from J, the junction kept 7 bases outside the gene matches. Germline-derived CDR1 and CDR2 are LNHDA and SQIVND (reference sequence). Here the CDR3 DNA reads TGTGCCAGTAGTAGGCATCAGGGGGAGACCGGGGAGCTGTTTTTT. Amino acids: CASSRHQGETGELFF.

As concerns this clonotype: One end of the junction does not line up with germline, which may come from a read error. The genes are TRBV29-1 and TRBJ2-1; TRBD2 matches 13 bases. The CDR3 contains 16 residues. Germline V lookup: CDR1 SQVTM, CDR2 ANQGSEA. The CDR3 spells CSVEGLAGRGFHEQFF. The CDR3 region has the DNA TGCAGCGTTGAGGGACTAGCGGGAAGAGGTTTCCATGAACAGTTCTTC.